The text below deals with one TCR beta chain. Antigen unknown. The sample belongs to a study of vaccination and CD4 T cells after COVID-19. Looking at the study overall: Those taking part got two shots of either the BNT162b2 or the mRNA-1273 vaccine. Researchers treated cells with overlapping spike peptides taken from SARS-CoV-2, HCoV-NL63, HCoV-OC43 and HCoV-229E.

Sequence data for DNA of cultured CD4+ T cells were generated by the Oncomine TCR Beta short-read assay. From cultured CD4+ T cells, genomic DNA was extracted. TCRdb re-called the PCR reads with MiXCR, one entry per CDR3 protein. The data contain roughly 11,000 distinct CDR3 sequences, roughly 40% of them seen just once; the ten biggest clones take up about a fifth. As for treatment: approximately 10-day PBMC culture with coronavirus spike peptide pools or control peptides (ViraFEST assay). From the unexposed donor, CD4+ T cells were collected ahead of the COVID-19 pandemic (2011-2018). Each well received two million PBMCs, cultured with 7.5 to 10 IU/ml IL-2 and 8 to 10 ug/ml peptide pools. The probes, which were SARS-CoV-2 S/N and four cold-coronavirus spikes, were applied to unexposed-donor CD4+ T cells, cells permitting. CDR1 and CDR2 from the germline V gene are LNHNV and YYDKDF (reference sequence). There are 20 residues in the CDR3. V gave up 5 bases and J gave up 0 bases; unmatched junction bases: 17.

The receptor was derived from a human donor in good health. The sample comprised CD4+ T cells from blood, cultured in vitro. The rearrangement links TRBV15 to TRBJ2-5; TRBD2 matches 11 bases. The CDR3, as DNA: TGTGCCACCAGCGGAGGGGGGCTAGCGGGAGGTCCTAGCTACCAAGAGACCCAGTACTTC. Its protein is CATSGGGLAGGPSYQETQYF.